This entry lists 15 T cell receptor beta chains sequenced from one sample in a study of blood T cells in healthy people across ages. Next came a second PCR, run for about 7 to 12 cycles, which used a sample-barcoded 5' primer along with a J-beta primer mix. TCRdb reanalysed the 5' RACE reads using MiXCR and keeps one entry per CDR3 protein. The sample includes about 650,000 distinct CDR3 sequences, 52% of them seen just once. Sequencing input: blood. The receptors were sampled from an elderly woman in good health.

The V and J genes are TRBV12-3 or TRBV12-4 and TRBJ2-1; 9 bases are a match to TRBD2. The V gene end was trimmed by 2 bases and the J gene end by 0 bases; junction bases not matched to a gene: 8. The CDR3 is 18 residues long. CDR3 nucleotides: TGTGCCAGCAGTTTACTAGCGGGGCTGTTCAGCTCCTACAATGAGCAGTTCTTC. Encoded protein: CASSLLAGLFSSYNEQFF.

The DNA for the CDR3 is TGTGCCAGCAGCCGGGCCGGGACTACTGGGACCCAGTACTTC. It codes for CASSRAGTTGTQYF. The V and J genes are TRBV12-3 or TRBV12-4 and TRBJ2-5; 7 bases fit TRBD2. This CDR3 spans 14 amino acids. The ends lost 6 bases at V and 7 bases at J; junction bases unmatched: 11.

This chain connects TRBV20-1 to TRBJ1-2; D perhaps matches TRBD1 (5 bases). Per germline, CDR1 DFQATT and CDR2 SNEGSKA (reference sequence). The CDR3 length is 13 residues. V lost 0 bases and J 8 bases, leaving 13 bases between the germline ends. The CDR3 spells CSAREGAGLGYTF. The CDR3 DNA sequence: TGCAGTGCTAGAGAAGGGGCAGGTCTGGGCTACACCTTC.

Comment on this clonotype: A single base separates this from a much larger clone, so it may be a read error. The chain joins TRBV3-1 to TRBJ1-2; D may be TRBD1 (5 bases). This CDR3 region has 16 residues. V lost 0 bases and J 10 bases, leaving 21 bases between the germline ends. From germline, CDR1 is LGHDT and CDR2 YNNKEL (reference sequence). CDR3 nucleotides: TGTGCCAGCAGCCAAGATCCGCCAGGGAGGAGGGATGACTACACCTTC. Translating it yields CASSQDPPGRRDDYTF.

In this sample, this clonotype turned up a few times. The V gene is TRBV14, the J gene TRBJ2-1, with a possible D match to TRBD2 (5 bases). The J call is doubtful: the DNA matches TRBJ2-7 better. Germline values: CDR1 SGHDN, CDR2 FVKESK. The CDR3 is made up of 14 amino acids. The CDR3: CASSLVGMYNEQYF. CDR3 in DNA: TGTGCCAGCAGCTTAGTCGGGATGTACAATGAGCAGTACTTC.

This rearrangement joins TRBV12-3 or TRBV12-4 to TRBJ2-4; the D is unclear. CDR3 length: 11 amino acids. V lost 3 bases and J lost 13, with 10 bases in between. CDR3 region: CASSFGPTQYF. DNA of the CDR3: TGTGCCAGCAGTTTCGGGCCAACCCAGTACTTC.

This rearrangement joins TRBV29-1 to TRBJ2-6; the match to TRBD1 covers 8 bases. The CDR3 is made up of 14 amino acids. Per germline, CDR1 SQVTM and CDR2 ANQGSEA. Germline trimming cut 4 bases from V and 2 bases from J; bases unmatched to any gene: 1. The CDR3 loop reads CSVVDRAGANVLTF. As DNA, the CDR3 is TGCAGCGTTGTGGACAGGGCTGGGGCCAACGTCCTGACTTTC.

This chain links TRBV9 with TRBJ1-3; the D is unclear. The CDR3 sequence is 15 residues long. V was trimmed by 3 bases and J by 0 bases, leaving 10 bases between them. The V gene's germline CDR1 is SGDLS and CDR2 YYNGEE. The CDR3 DNA is TGTGCCAGCAGCGCCGACCGGCCCTCTGGAAACACCATATATTTT. Protein sequence: CASSADRPSGNTIYF.

This chain connects TRBV2 to TRBJ2-1; no firm D call. This CDR3 is built from 14 residues. Trimming took off 8 bases at V and 0 bases at J, with 11 bases between the two ends. Looked up from germline, CDR1 is SNHLY and CDR2 is FYNNEI. DNA of the CDR3: TGTGCCAGCTCCTACCCGAGCTCCTACAATGAGCAGTTCTTC. As protein: CASSYPSSYNEQFF.

Here the CDR3 DNA reads TGCAGCGTTGACGGGACTAGCGGGAGACCTACCTACGAGCAGTACTTC. It encodes CSVDGTSGRPTYEQYF. V usage is TRBV29-1 and J usage is TRBJ2-7; 14 bases are a match to TRBD2. The CDR3 spans 16 residues. V shed 3 bases, J shed 2 bases, and the junction held 6 bases outside the gene matches. The germline V gene encodes CDR1 SQVTM and CDR2 ANQGSEA.

The chain employs TRBV24-1 and TRBJ2-7; tentatively, D is TRBD2 (5 bases). The J call may be mistaken, given a closer DNA end match to TRBJ2-5. The CDR3 is made up of 12 amino acids. The germline gives CDR1 KGHDR, CDR2 SFDVKD. CDR3 protein: CATSDRGETQYF. The CDR3 DNA reads TGTGCCACCAGTGACCGCGGGGAGACCCAGTACTTC.

This clonotype was seen only once. The rearrangement links TRBV5-1 to TRBJ2-5, with 14 bases that match TRBD2. This CDR3 region has 17 residues. Germline CDR1 reads SGHRS; CDR2 reads YFSETQ. V dropped 4 bases and J dropped 2; count of bases not matched to a gene: 7. CDR3 region: CASSPGLAGVSQETQYF. Written as DNA, the CDR3 is TGCGCCAGCAGCCCGGGACTAGCGGGAGTCTCGCAAGAGACCCAGTACTTC.

A remark on this clonotype: The junction departs from germline at one end; a sequencing error may be responsible. The chain is built from TRBV7-2 and TRBJ2-7; a possible D gene is TRBD1 (5 bases). CDR1 and CDR2 (germline): SGHTA, FQGNSA. The CDR3 is made up of 14 amino acids. The CDR3 region is CASSTTMQGYEQYF. The DNA for the CDR3 is TGCGCCAGCAGCACTACAATGCAGGGCTACGAGCAGTACTTC.

V gene TRBV2 combines with J gene TRBJ2-5; D is perhaps TRBD2 (6 bases). The V end lost 3 bases, the J end lost 7 bases, and 12 bases lay between the germline ends. The CDR3 length is 13 residues. Germline V gene sequence: CDR1 SNHLY, CDR2 FYNNEI. The CDR3 DNA follows: TGTGCCAGCAGTGATGAGAGCGGGTGGACCCAGTACTTC. This sequence encodes CASSDESGWTQYF.

This clonotype was recorded at least ten times. The chain recombines TRBV12-3 or TRBV12-4 with TRBJ1-2, with D maybe TRBD1 (5 bases). The CDR3 is made up of 14 amino acids. The germline V and J ends were trimmed by 1 base and 4 bases, with 10 bases remaining between them. The CDR3 reads CASSLVGGFYGYTF. In DNA form, the CDR3 reads TGTGCCAGCAGTTTAGTTGGGGGGTTCTATGGCTACACCTTC.